Listed below are T cell receptor beta chains from one sample, sequenced in a study of cytomegalovirus exposure and HLA in healthy donors. Only in-frame clones appear in the TCRdb table, and some are missing; sequencing was by immunoSEQ multiplex PCR. The sample lists about 140,000 clones, 70% to 85% occurring once. The sequenced sample consisted of PBMCs. The receptors come from an older woman in good health and CMV-seropositive. CDR3s include the opening cysteine and the closing phenylalanine or tryptophan. D genes are given only for firm matches. The size field is filled for only some rows; it gives once, few, many or a size class.

>TRBJ1-2|NA|NA|TRBV19
TGTGCCAGTAGCCCCGGTTCCGGGAACCGTGGCTACACCTTC
CASSPGSGNRGYTF
>TRBJ2-5|once|NA|TRBV4-3
TGCGCCAGCAGCCAAGAACCCCACGGCAGGGAGACCCAGTACTTC
CASSQEPHGRETQYF
>TRBJ2-7|NA|TRBD1|TRBV7-9
TGTGCCAGCAGCCGTAACCGCCGCGCGGGACAGGTCTCATACGAGCAGTACTTC
CASSRNRRAGQVSYEQYF
>TRBJ2-1|NA|TRBD2|TRBV27
TGTGCCAGCACCGACACCACCGGGACTAGCGGGAGTGGGGCCTACAATGAGCAGTTCTTC
CASTDTTGTSGSGAYNEQFF
>TRBJ2-7|NA|NA|TRBV4-1
TGCGCCAGCAGCCAAGATCATCGGGTTGAGGGGGCCTACGAGCAGTACTTC
CASSQDHRVEGAYEQYF
>TRBJ1-4|NA|NA|TRBV5-4
TGTGCCAGCAGCTCAACAGGGTCGCGAGAAAAACTGTTTTTT
CASSSTGSREKLFF
>TRBJ2-7|NA|NA|TRBV7-2
TGTGCCAGCAGCTCCGGGGATTTTTCCTACGAGCAGTACTTC
CASSSGDFSYEQYF
>TRBJ2-2|NA|NA|TRBV28
TGTGCCAGCAGTTTGGCCACCGGGGAGCTGTTTTTT
CASSLATGELFF
>TRBJ1-2|few|NA|TRBV6-6
TGTGCCAGCAGGCCCTGGGGGCGGGATGGCTACACCTTC
CASRPWGRDGYTF
>TRBJ2-3|once|NA|TRBV7-9
TGTGCCAGCAGCCCTAGGGAGCAAGATACGCAGTATTTT
CASSPREQDTQYF
>TRBJ1-1|NA|NA|TRBV2
TGTGCCAGCCTTGAGAACCGAGGTTTCGTCTCTACTGAAGCTTTCTTT
CASLENRGFVSTEAFF
>TRBJ1-1|NA|TRBD1|TRBV5-4
TGTGCCAGCAGCCAAGGGACAGGAGAGAACACTGAAGCTTTCTTT
CASSQGTGENTEAFF
>TRBJ1-2|NA|NA|TRBV19
TGTGCCAGTACTCCGGGGGGAGGGTATGGCTACACCTTC
CASTPGGGYGYTF
>TRBJ2-1|NA|NA|TRBV18
TGTGCCAGCTCAGCCAGTTCGAATGAGCAGTTCTTC
CASSASSNEQFF
>TRBJ1-1|NA|NA|TRBV30
TGTGCCTGGAGGTCAGGGATTAGGAACACTGAAGCTTTCTTT
CAWRSGIRNTEAFF
>TRBJ2-3|NA|NA|TRBV6-1
TGTGCCAGCGGGCTAGCGACCATGACAGATACGCAGTATTTT
CASGLATMTDTQYF
>TRBJ2-5|NA|NA|TRBV12-5
TGTGCTAGTGGTTCCAAAAAGCGGGAGACCCAGTACTTC
CASGSKKRETQYF
>TRBJ2-3|NA|TRBD1|TRBV2
TGTGCCAGCGAGGACAGGGCCGCTTCAAATACGCAGTATTTT
CASEDRAASNTQYF
>TRBJ2-6|NA|NA|TRBV9
TGTGCCAGCAGCGTCGCCCCCGGGGGATCCTCTGGGGCCAACGTCCTGACTTTC
CASSVAPGGSSGANVLTF
>TRBJ2-3|NA|NA|TRBV29-1
TGCAGCGTAAATAGCGGTTCATCCACAGATACGCAGTATTTT
CSVNSGSSTDTQYF
>TRBJ1-5|NA|NA|TRBV6-1
TGTGCCAGCAGTGACGGGGTTGTTAATCAGCCCCAGCATTTT
CASSDGVVNQPQHF
>TRBJ2-7|once|TRBD1|TRBV27
TGTGCCAGCGGACCGGGACAGGCCTACGAGCAGTACTTC
CASGPGQAYEQYF
>TRBJ1-1|NA|NA|TRBV6-5
TGTGCCAGCAGTCGCCTGACTGACAGTAACACTGAAGCTTTCTTT
CASSRLTDSNTEAFF
>TRBJ2-7|NA|NA|TRBV11-1
TGTGCCAGCAGCTCGACACAGGACAGTTACCCGACCTACGAGCAGTACTTC
CASSSTQDSYPTYEQYF
>TRBJ1-2|NA|TRBD1|TRBV6-1
TGTGCCAGCAGTGAAGCCAGTCAACAGGGGTACGGTGGCTACACCTTC
CASSEASQQGYGGYTF
>TRBJ1-2|NA|TRBD1|TRBV4-1
TGCGCCAGCAGCCACCCCCGGGACAGGGTACGGTATGGCTACACCTTC
CASSHPRDRVRYGYTF
>TRBJ1-1|NA|NA|TRBV6-1
TGTGCCAGCAGCAGGGACACCGCGAACACTGAAGCTTTCTTT
CASSRDTANTEAFF
>TRBJ2-1|NA|TRBD1|TRBV15
TGTGCCACCAGCAGCCCCGACAGGGCCTTTTACAATGAGCAGTTCTTC
CATSSPDRAFYNEQFF
>TRBJ2-7|NA|NA|TRBV27
TGTGCCAGCAGTTTATCAGCTCTTATGTCCATCTACGAGCAGTACTTC
CASSLSALMSIYEQYF
>TRBJ2-3|NA|TRBD2|TRBV5-1
TGCGCCAGCAGCTTGAGGACTAGTGCCACAGATACGCAGTATTTT
CASSLRTSATDTQYF
>TRBJ2-1|NA|NA|TRBV10-1
TGCGCCAGCAGTGAGATGCGGCTTGGAGGGGACGATGAGCAGTTCTTC
CASSEMRLGGDDEQFF
>TRBJ2-3|NA|TRBD1|TRBV29-1
TGCAGCGGACAGGGAGTTTCGGGAGATACGCAGTATTTT
CSGQGVSGDTQYF
>TRBJ2-5|NA|TRBD1|TRBV11-3
TGTGCCAGCAGCTTAGGACAGGGCCAAGAGACCCAGTACTTC
CASSLGQGQETQYF
>TRBJ2-2|NA|TRBD2|TRBV11-2
TGTGCCAGCAGCACACCGACTAGCGGGAGGAGGGACACCGGGGAGCTGTTTTTT
CASSTPTSGRRDTGELFF
>TRBJ2-5|NA|TRBD1|TRBV19
TGTGCCAGTAGTATGGGACAGGGACCACAAGAGACCCAGTACTTC
CASSMGQGPQETQYF
>TRBJ1-5|NA|NA|TRBV7-9
TGTGCCAGCAGCGCAGACGAAACAGCACTCCCGACCCAGCATTTT
CASSADETALPTQHF
>TRBJ2-5|NA|NA|TRBV30
TGTGCCTGGAGTGTAGCCGGTTCGAAGGGGGTCCAGTACTTC
CAWSVAGSKGVQYF
>TRBJ2-6|NA|NA|TRBV27
TGTGCCAGCAGTAATCCAGGGCTAGGGGACTCTGGGGCCAACGTCCTGACTTTC
CASSNPGLGDSGANVLTF
>TRBJ2-2|NA|NA|TRBV15
TGTGCCACCAGCAGGGGCAACACCGGGGAGCTGTTTTTT
CATSRGNTGELFF
>TRBJ1-5|NA|TRBD1|TRBV2
TGTGCCAGCAGTGAAGGGACAGGGGGGCAGCCCCAGCATTTT
CASSEGTGGQPQHF
>TRBJ2-7|NA|NA|TRBV6-1
TGTGCCAGCAGTGAACTTAACTATTCCGAGCAGTACTTC
CASSELNYSEQYF
>TRBJ2-5|NA|NA|TRBV7-6
TGTGCCAGCAGCGTGACCGGGACATACGGTGAGACCCAGTACTTC
CASSVTGTYGETQYF
>TRBJ2-1|NA|TRBD1|TRBV6-4
TGTGCCAGCAGCCAGACAGGGGGCCTCAATGAGCAGTTCTTC
CASSQTGGLNEQFF
>TRBJ2-3|once|NA|TRBV5-8
TGTGCCAGCAGAACAGGGACACTTAGCACAGATACGCAGTATTTT
CASRTGTLSTDTQYF
>TRBJ1-3|NA|NA|TRBV5-1
TGCGCCAGCAGCTTGGCCGGGGGTGAAGGAAACACCATATATTTT
CASSLAGGEGNTIYF
>TRBJ1-5|NA|NA|TRBV4-2
TGTGCCAGCAGCCAAGAGCTAGGCGGCAATCAGCCCCAGCATTTT
CASSQELGGNQPQHF
>TRBJ2-3|NA|TRBD2|TRBV28
TGTGCCACCAAGACCCCACGGGAGGCCACAGATACGCAGTATTTT
CATKTPREATDTQYF
>TRBJ2-1|NA|NA|TRBV28
TGTGCCAGCAGTCTTTATTACAATGAGCAGTTCTTC
CASSLYYNEQFF
>TRBJ2-7|NA|NA|TRBV11-3
TGTGCCAGCAGCCAGGGACTTCCGAACTACGAGCAGTACTTC
CASSQGLPNYEQYF
>TRBJ2-1|NA|TRBD1|TRBV28
TGTGCCAGCAGGCGGACAGGGTCGTCATACAATGAGCAGTTCTTC
CASRRTGSSYNEQFF
>TRBJ1-2|NA|TRBD1|TRBV11-2
TGTGCCAGCAGCTTAGTCTCCCAAGGGGGCCTTGGCTACACCTTC
CASSLVSQGGLGYTF
>TRBJ2-7|few|NA|TRBV6-5
TGTGCCAGCAGTTATCTTGCGGGTTCGATGGGGGAGCAGTACTTC
CASSYLAGSMGEQYF
>TRBJ1-1|NA|TRBD1|TRBV30
TGTGCCCCACGAACCCCAGGGGGAACTGAAGCTTTCTTT
CAPRTPGGTEAFF
>TRBJ2-7|NA|NA|TRBV5-4
TGTGCCAGCAGCTTGGGACAGTCCTACGAGCAGTACTTC
CASSLGQSYEQYF
>TRBJ2-2|NA|TRBD2|TRBV4-2
TGTGCCAGCCGCCCCGGGACTAGCGGGAGCAACACCGGGGAGCTGTTTTTT
CASRPGTSGSNTGELFF